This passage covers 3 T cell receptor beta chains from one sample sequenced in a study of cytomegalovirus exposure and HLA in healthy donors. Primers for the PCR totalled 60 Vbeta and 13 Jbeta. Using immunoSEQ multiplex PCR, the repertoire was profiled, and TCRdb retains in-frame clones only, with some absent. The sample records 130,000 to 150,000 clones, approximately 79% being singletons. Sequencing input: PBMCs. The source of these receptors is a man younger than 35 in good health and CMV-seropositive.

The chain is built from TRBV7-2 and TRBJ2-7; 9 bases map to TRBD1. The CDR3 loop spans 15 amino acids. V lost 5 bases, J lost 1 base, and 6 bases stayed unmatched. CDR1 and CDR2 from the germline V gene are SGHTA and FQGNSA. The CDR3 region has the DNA TGTGCCAGCAGCCTGGTGGGACAGGGATCCTACGAGCAGTACTTC. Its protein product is CASSLVGQGSYEQYF.

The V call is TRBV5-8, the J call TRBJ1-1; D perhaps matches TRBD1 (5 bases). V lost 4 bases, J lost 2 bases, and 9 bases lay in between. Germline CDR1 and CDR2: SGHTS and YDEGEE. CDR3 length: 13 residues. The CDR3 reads CASSKGLNTEAFF. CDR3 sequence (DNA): TGTGCCAGCAGCAAGGGACTTAACACTGAAGCTTTCTTT.

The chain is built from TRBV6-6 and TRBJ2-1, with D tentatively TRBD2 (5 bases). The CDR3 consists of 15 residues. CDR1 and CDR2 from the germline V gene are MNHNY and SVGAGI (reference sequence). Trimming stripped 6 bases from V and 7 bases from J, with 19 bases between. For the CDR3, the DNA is TGTGCCAGCAGCCCCACTAGGGAATCAAGAAATGAGCAGTTCTTC. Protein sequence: CASSPTRESRNEQFF.